A single sample is the source of the 30 T cell receptor beta chains below, sequenced in a study of blood T cell repertoires in COVID-19. Libraries were prepared by immunoSEQ multiplex PCR; TCRdb keeps only in-frame clonotypes and omits some of them. The data show around 430,000 clones, around 89% seen once. Sequenced input: peripheral blood. The receptor set was obtained from a woman aged 45-65 years with COVID-19, enrolled during active disease.

The V and J genes are TRBV2 and TRBJ1-2; no clear D gene. The CDR3 covers 12 residues. CDR1 and CDR2 from the germline V gene are SNHLY and FYNNEI. The germline V and J ends were trimmed by 2 bases and 4 bases, with 5 bases remaining between them. The CDR3 loop reads CASSENSYGYTF. In DNA, the CDR3 is TGTGCCAGCAGTGAAAACAGCTATGGCTACACCTTC.

This chain connects TRBV5-4 to TRBJ2-7; TRBD1 matches 8 bases. The CDR3 has 14 amino acids. Germline CDR1 and CDR2: SGHNT and YYREEE (reference sequence). Germline trimming cut 0 bases from V and 3 bases from J; bases unmatched to any gene: 2. Here the CDR3 reads CASSLAQGGYEQYF. The CDR3 nucleotides read TGTGCCAGCAGCTTGGCACAGGGGGGCTACGAGCAGTACTTC.

This sequence joins TRBV14 and TRBJ2-1; 14 bases fit TRBD2. This CDR3 has 18 residues. The V and J ends lost 4 bases and 4 bases, in that order; junction bases with no gene match: 9. Per the germline V gene, CDR1 is SGHDN and CDR2 is FVKESK. The CDR3 bases are TGTGCCAGCAGCCCCGGGACTAGCGGGGGACCTGAGTACAATGAGCAGTTCTTC. It encodes CASSPGTSGGPEYNEQFF.

The count of this clone is one. J is TRBJ2-7 and V is TRBV11-2, with 7 positions matching TRBD1. This CDR3 region has 14 residues. V gave up 8 bases and J gave up 3 bases; unmatched junction bases: 10. Germline V gives CDR1 SGHAT, CDR2 FQNNGV. CDR3 loop: CASRQGTLGYEQYF. The CDR3 DNA reads TGTGCCAGCCGACAGGGAACCTTGGGCTACGAGCAGTACTTC.

Here the CDR3 reads CATRIDRGSYNEQFF. CDR3 nucleotide sequence: TGTGCCACTCGGATCGACAGGGGGTCCTACAATGAGCAGTTCTTC. The chain is built from TRBV6-5 and TRBJ2-1; 9 bases align to TRBD1. Germline CDR1 and CDR2: MNHEY and SVGAGI. The CDR3 spans 15 residues. V lost 10 bases and J lost 1; bases outside the gene matches: 8.

This chain joins TRBV4-2 and TRBJ1-1; 7 bases line up with TRBD1. J lost 7 bases, V lost 5 bases, and 7 bases had no gene match. In germline, CDR1 is LGHNA, CDR2 YNFKEQ. CDR3 length: 13 amino acids. CDR3 sequence reads: CASSFRGGNEAFF. The CDR3 DNA reads as TGTGCCAGCAGCTTTAGAGGGGGCAATGAAGCTTTCTTT.

The chain combines TRBV6-6 with TRBJ1-1; 7 bases align to TRBD1. Trimming took 6 bases from V and 1 from J; bases not matched to a gene: 5. The V gene's germline CDR1 is MNHNY and CDR2 SVGAGI (reference sequence). The CDR3 is 14 residues long. DNA for the CDR3: TGTGCCAGCAGCGAGGGGGCGCCGAACACTGAAGCTTTCTTT. It yields the protein CASSEGAPNTEAFF.

The rearrangement uses TRBV5-1 and TRBJ1-1, with a possible D match to TRBD1 (6 bases). The CDR3 runs to 16 residues. Germline V gene lookup returns CDR1 SGHRS and CDR2 YFSETQ. V was pared by 0 bases and J by 3 bases, with 15 bases between. This chain's CDR3 is CASSLAPQGGDTEAFF. The CDR3 DNA reads as TGCGCCAGCAGCTTGGCCCCACAGGGAGGGGACACTGAAGCTTTCTTT.

Here the CDR3 reads CASSENSNEPQHF. The CDR3 DNA reads as TGCGCCAGCAGTGAGAACAGTAATGAGCCCCAGCATTTT. The rearrangement joins TRBV10-2 to TRBJ1-5; D remains unclear. The CDR3 has 13 residues. V lost 2 bases and J 8 bases, leaving 10 bases between the germline ends. Germline V gene data show CDR1 as WSHSY and CDR2 as SAAADI.

This rearrangement joins TRBV4-1 to TRBJ2-3, with D possibly being TRBD2 (6 bases). The germline gives CDR1 MGHRA, CDR2 YSYEKL. V was cut by 6 bases and J by 5 bases, with 30 bases left in between. The CDR3 extends over 19 amino acids. The CDR3 reads CASRRQGGMGVTFRDTQYF. The CDR3 bases are TGCGCCAGCAGACGCCAAGGAGGGATGGGGGTTACATTCAGAGATACGCAGTATTTT.

This chain links TRBV19 with TRBJ2-5; maybe TRBD1 (6 bases). The germline V gene has CDR1 LNHDA and CDR2 SQIVND (reference sequence). CDR3 length: 14 amino acids. V lost 10 bases, J lost 2 bases, and 17 bases lay in between. The CDR3 reads CATGGGAPQETQYF. The DNA for the CDR3 is TGTGCCACGGGTGGGGGCGCCCCTCAAGAGACCCAGTACTTC.

The rearrangement joins TRBV6-5 to TRBJ1-2, with D tentatively TRBD1 (5 bases). Germline V CDR1 and CDR2: MNHEY, SVGAGI. The CDR3 has 13 amino acids. V dropped 7 bases and J dropped 7 bases, with 16 bases sitting between them. CDR3 in DNA: TGTGCCAGCACCAAAAGGGGCTTAGGTGGCTACACCTTC. As protein: CASTKRGLGGYTF.

The genes are TRBV6-5 and TRBJ2-7; the D gene is possibly TRBD1 (5 bases). The length of the CDR3 is 15 residues. Trimming removed 0 bases at V and 2 bases at J, with 11 bases between. Germline V CDR1 and CDR2: MNHEY, SVGAGI. This CDR3 is CASSYSAGHPYEQYF. CDR3 DNA sequence: TGTGCCAGCAGTTACTCGGCAGGACACCCCTACGAGCAGTACTTC.

The J gene is TRBJ1-6, the V gene TRBV25-1; perhaps TRBD1 as D (6 bases). There are 15 residues in the CDR3. Trimming removed 4 bases from V and 10 bases from J, with 17 bases in between. The germline CDR1 and CDR2 sequences are MGHDK and SYGVNS. The CDR3 region has the DNA TGTGCCAGCAGTGTGTCCGGGCCAGGGGAATCACCCCTCCACTTT. It specifies CASSVSGPGESPLHF.

This chain uses TRBV5-4 with TRBJ2-7; D is perhaps TRBD1 (5 bases). Germline-derived CDR1 and CDR2 are SGHNT and YYREEE (reference sequence). V gave up 2 bases and J gave up 2 bases, with 11 bases separating them. The CDR3 has 14 amino acids. CDR3 DNA: TGTGCCAGCAGCTTTCAGGGATACCCCTACGAGCAGTACTTC. Translated, it gives CASSFQGYPYEQYF.

The chain has TRBV30 and TRBJ1-4; 12 nucleotides line up with TRBD1. The germline CDR1 and CDR2 sequences are GTSNPN and SVGIG (reference sequence). The CDR3 runs 15 residues. The V gene end was trimmed by 1 base and the J gene end by 7 bases; junction bases not matched to a gene: 4. The CDR3 DNA sequence: TGTGCCTGGAGTGGGGGGACAGGGGGCGGTGAAAAACTGTTTTTT. This sequence encodes CAWSGGTGGGEKLFF.

The sample holds one count of this clone. The chain is built from TRBV4-2 and TRBJ1-2; 7 bases line up with TRBD1. Trimming at V came to 2 bases and at J to 1 base, leaving 4 bases not matched to a gene. This CDR3 spans 15 amino acids. The germline gives CDR1 LGHNA, CDR2 YNFKEQ. Here the CDR3 reads CASSQFTGDNYGYTF. Written as DNA, the CDR3 is TGTGCCAGCAGCCAATTTACAGGGGATAACTATGGCTACACCTTC.

The chain has TRBV7-9 and TRBJ1-5, with TRBD1 as a possible D gene (6 bases). Germline values: CDR1 SEHNR, CDR2 FQNEAQ (reference sequence). This CDR3 region has 13 residues. V gave up 3 bases and J gave up 5 bases, with 8 bases separating them. The CDR3 protein is CASSLDSYQPQHF. DNA of the CDR3: TGTGCCAGCAGCTTGGACAGCTATCAGCCCCAGCATTTT.

The chain employs TRBV27 and TRBJ2-3; D may be TRBD1 (5 bases). The length of the CDR3 is 17 residues. The ends were cut back, 8 bases at V and 2 bases at J, with 23 bases in the middle. Germline V CDR1 and CDR2: MNHEY, SMNVEV (reference sequence). The CDR3 DNA reads TGTGCCAGCTCCCCTGGAGCAGGGCGCCCCGACACAGATACGCAGTATTTT. Translated, it gives CASSPGAGRPDTDTQYF.

Remarks on this clone: The identical CDR3 is also encoded by other nucleotide sequences in the sample. CDR3 in amino acids: CASSLPRGNTEAFF. In DNA form, the CDR3 reads TGTGCCAGCAGCTTACCAAGGGGGAACACTGAAGCTTTCTTT. The V and J genes are TRBV5-4 and TRBJ1-1; D may be TRBD1 (5 bases). The length of the CDR3 is 14 residues. Trimming pared 2 bases from V and 1 base from J, leaving 9 bases between. From germline, CDR1 is SGHNT and CDR2 YYREEE (reference sequence).

The chain carries TRBV5-1 and TRBJ2-7, with TRBD1 matching 7 bases. The CDR3 spans 13 residues. Looked up from germline, CDR1 is SGHRS and CDR2 is YFSETQ. V dropped 0 bases and J dropped 6; count of bases not matched to a gene: 3. The CDR3 here is CASSLDWTGEQYF. The DNA of the CDR3 is TGCGCCAGCAGCTTGGACTGGACAGGCGAGCAGTACTTC.

The table lists this clone with a count of one. The chain uses TRBV7-9 and TRBJ2-1, with TRBD2 identical over 8 bases. CDR1 SEHNR and CDR2 FQNEAQ come from the germline V gene (reference sequence). The CDR3 is made up of 13 amino acids. With 11 bases clipped from V and 4 bases from J, the junction kept 7 bases outside the gene matches. The CDR3 DNA sequence: TGTGCCGCCCCGGGAGGGGAGTACAATGAGCAGTTCTTC. As protein: CAAPGGEYNEQFF.

The chain carries TRBV3-1 (or the pseudogene TRBV3-2) and TRBJ1-5; unclear D gene. V was clipped by 1 base and J by 0 bases, with 10 bases between them. From germline, CDR1 is LGHDT and CDR2 YNNKEL (reference sequence). The CDR3 runs to 16 residues. CDR3 DNA sequence: TGTGCCAGCAGCCAAGGATGGGGAGTTAGCAATCAGCCCCAGCATTTT. Amino acid sequence: CASSQGWGVSNQPQHF.

This chain joins TRBV28 and TRBJ2-2, with TRBD1 matching over 9 bases. This CDR3 spans 16 amino acids. CDR1 is MDHEN, CDR2 SYDVKM, per germline. The V gene end was trimmed by 5 bases and the J gene end by 3 bases; junction bases not matched to a gene: 7. CDR3 nucleotides: TGTGCCAGCAGTCTATCGGGACAGGGACACACCGGGGAGCTGTTTTTT. It translates to CASSLSGQGHTGELFF.

V is TRBV4-1 and J is TRBJ1-5; D is perhaps TRBD1 (5 bases). V was trimmed by 4 bases and J by 0 bases, leaving 10 bases between them. Germline V gives CDR1 MGHRA, CDR2 YSYEKL. The CDR3 contains 15 residues. This CDR3 is CASSLRGHSNQPQHF. The CDR3 region has the DNA TGCGCCAGCAGCCTTAGGGGCCATAGCAATCAGCCCCAGCATTTT.

The chain has TRBV24-1 and TRBJ1-6; D is ambiguous. Germline values: CDR1 KGHDR, CDR2 SFDVKD. The V end was cut by 9 bases, the J end by 13 bases, with 21 bases between. CDR3 size: 14 residues. In nucleotides, the CDR3 is TGTGCCACCCCTCGTTCAGGAAAGTGTCCCCCCCTCCACTTT. Amino acids: CATPRSGKCPPLHF.

The chain combines TRBV7-2 with TRBJ1-5, with TRBD1 identical over 7 bases. V lost 2 bases and J lost 6; bases outside the gene matches: 4. From germline, CDR1 is SGHTA and CDR2 FQGNSA. The CDR3 extends over 14 amino acids. DNA of the CDR3: TGTGCCAGCAGCTTAAGGGGGCGAGGTCAGCCCCAGCATTTT. Amino acid sequence: CASSLRGRGQPQHF.

V and J are TRBV6-6 and TRBJ2-7; D might be TRBD1 (5 bases). V was clipped by 7 bases and J by 2 bases, with 9 bases between them. The CDR3 runs 12 residues. Germline CDR1 MNHNY, CDR2 SVGAGI (reference sequence). CDR3 amino acids: CASTLGAYEQYF. The CDR3 coding sequence is TGTGCCAGCACCCTAGGGGCCTACGAGCAGTACTTC.

V is TRBV3-1 (or the pseudogene TRBV3-2) and J is TRBJ2-1, with 9 bases matching TRBD1. Germline CDR1 and CDR2: LGHDT and YNNKEL (reference sequence). The CDR3 is 13 amino acids. The CDR3 region is CAAGTGTYNEQFF. Here the CDR3 DNA reads TGTGCGGCCGGGACAGGGACCTACAATGAGCAGTTCTTC.

This chain connects TRBV5-5 to TRBJ2-7; D is unclear. Germline V gene sequence: CDR1 SGHKS, CDR2 YYEKEE (reference sequence). CDR3 length: 16 amino acids. V was clipped by 0 bases and J by 3 bases, with 16 bases between them. The CDR3 coding sequence is TGTGCCAGCAGCTTGGCGCACACCTCCCTTGGCTACGAGCAGTACTTC. The encoded protein is CASSLAHTSLGYEQYF.